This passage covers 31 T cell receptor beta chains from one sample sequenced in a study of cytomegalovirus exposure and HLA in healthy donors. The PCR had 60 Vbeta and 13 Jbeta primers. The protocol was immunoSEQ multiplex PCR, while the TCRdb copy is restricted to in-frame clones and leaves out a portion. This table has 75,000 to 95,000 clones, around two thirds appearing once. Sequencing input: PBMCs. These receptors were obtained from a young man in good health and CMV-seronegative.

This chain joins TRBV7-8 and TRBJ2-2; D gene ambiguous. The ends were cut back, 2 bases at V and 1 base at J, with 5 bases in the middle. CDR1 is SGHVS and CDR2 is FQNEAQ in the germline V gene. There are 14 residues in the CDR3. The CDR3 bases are TGTGCCAGCAGCTTATACAGGAACACCGGGGAGCTGTTTTTT. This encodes CASSLYRNTGELFF.

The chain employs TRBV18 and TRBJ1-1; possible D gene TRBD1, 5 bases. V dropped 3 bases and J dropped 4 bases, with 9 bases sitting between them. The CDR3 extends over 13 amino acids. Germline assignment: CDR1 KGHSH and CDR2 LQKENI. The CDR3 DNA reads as TGTGCCAGCTCACCCGCAGGGCGCACTGAAGCTTTCTTT. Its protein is CASSPAGRTEAFF.

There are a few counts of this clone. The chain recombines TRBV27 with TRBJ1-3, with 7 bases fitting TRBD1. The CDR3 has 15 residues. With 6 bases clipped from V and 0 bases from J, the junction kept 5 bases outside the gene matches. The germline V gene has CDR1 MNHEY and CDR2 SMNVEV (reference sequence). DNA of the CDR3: TGTGCCAGCAGAACAGGGGTCTCCTCTGGAAACACCATATATTTT. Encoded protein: CASRTGVSSGNTIYF.

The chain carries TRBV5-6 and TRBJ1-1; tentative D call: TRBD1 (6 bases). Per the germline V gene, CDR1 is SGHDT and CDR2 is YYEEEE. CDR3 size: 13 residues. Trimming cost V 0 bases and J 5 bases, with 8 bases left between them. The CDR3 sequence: CASSLVRGTEAFF. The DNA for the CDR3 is TGTGCCAGCAGCTTGGTTAGGGGGACTGAAGCTTTCTTT.

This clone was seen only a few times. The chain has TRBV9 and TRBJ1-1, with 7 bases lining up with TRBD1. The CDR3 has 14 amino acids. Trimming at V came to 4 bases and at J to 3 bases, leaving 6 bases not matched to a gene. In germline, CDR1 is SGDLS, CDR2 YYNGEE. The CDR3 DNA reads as TGTGCCAGCAGCAACCGGGACAGAGACACTGAAGCTTTCTTT. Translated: CASSNRDRDTEAFF. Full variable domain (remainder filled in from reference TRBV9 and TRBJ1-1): DSGVTQTPKHLITATGQRVTLRCSPRSGDLSVYWYQQSLDQGLQFLIQYYNGEERAKGNILERFSAQQFPDLHSELNLSSLELGDSALYFCASSNRDRDTEAFFGQGTRLTVV.

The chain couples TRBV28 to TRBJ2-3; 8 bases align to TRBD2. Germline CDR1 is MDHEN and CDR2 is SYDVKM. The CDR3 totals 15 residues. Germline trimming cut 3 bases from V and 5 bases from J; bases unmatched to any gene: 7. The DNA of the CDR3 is TGTGCCAGCAGTTTGGGGCTAGCGGGCTTAGATACGCAGTATTTT. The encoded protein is CASSLGLAGLDTQYF.

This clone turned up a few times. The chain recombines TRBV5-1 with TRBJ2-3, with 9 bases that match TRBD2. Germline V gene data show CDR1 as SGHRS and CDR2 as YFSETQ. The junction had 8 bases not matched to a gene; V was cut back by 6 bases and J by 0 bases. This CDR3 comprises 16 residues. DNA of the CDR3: TGCGCCAGCAAGTCGGGCGGGGGGGTTAGCACAGATACGCAGTATTTT. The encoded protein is CASKSGGGVSTDTQYF.

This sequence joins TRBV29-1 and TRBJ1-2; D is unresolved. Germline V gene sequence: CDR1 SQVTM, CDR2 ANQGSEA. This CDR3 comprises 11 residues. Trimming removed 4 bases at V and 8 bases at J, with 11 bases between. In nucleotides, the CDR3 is TGCAGCGTTGGGGCGAGCGGGGGCTACACCTTC. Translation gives CSVGASGGYTF.

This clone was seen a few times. Here the CDR3 DNA reads TGTGCCAGCAGCTTGGCAGGGACAGATACGCAGTATTTT. The encoded protein is CASSLAGTDTQYF. The chain is built from TRBV5-6 and TRBJ2-3; D may be TRBD1 (5 bases). From germline, CDR1 is SGHDT and CDR2 YYEEEE. This CDR3 comprises 13 residues. The germline V and J ends were trimmed by 0 bases and 3 bases, with 5 bases remaining between them.

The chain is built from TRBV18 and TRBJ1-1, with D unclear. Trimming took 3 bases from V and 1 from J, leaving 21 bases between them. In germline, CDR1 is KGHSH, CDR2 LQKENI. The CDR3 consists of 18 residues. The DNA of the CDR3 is TGTGCCAGCTCACCGAGCTGGAGTTTTGCCATAGAGAACACTGAAGCTTTCTTT. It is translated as CASSPSWSFAIENTEAFF.

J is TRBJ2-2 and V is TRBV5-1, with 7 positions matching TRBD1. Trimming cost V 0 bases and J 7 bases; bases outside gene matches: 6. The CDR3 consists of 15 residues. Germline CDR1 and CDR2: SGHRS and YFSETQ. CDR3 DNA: TGCGCCAGCAGCTTGGACAGGGGAGAGGGCGGGGAGCTGTTTTTT. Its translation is CASSLDRGEGGELFF.

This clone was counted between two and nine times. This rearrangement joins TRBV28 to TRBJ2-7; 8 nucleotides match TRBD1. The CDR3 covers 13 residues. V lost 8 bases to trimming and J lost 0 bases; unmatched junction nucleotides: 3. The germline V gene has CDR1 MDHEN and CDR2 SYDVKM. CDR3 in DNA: TGTGCCAGCCGAACAGGGGGCTCCTACGAGCAGTACTTC. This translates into CASRTGGSYEQYF.

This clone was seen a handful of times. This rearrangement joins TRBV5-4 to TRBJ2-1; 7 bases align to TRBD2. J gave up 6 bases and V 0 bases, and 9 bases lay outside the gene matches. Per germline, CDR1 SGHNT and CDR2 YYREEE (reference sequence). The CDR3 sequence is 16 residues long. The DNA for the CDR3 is TGTGCCAGCAGCTTGGACACTAGCGTGGCATTCAATGAGCAGTTCTTC. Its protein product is CASSLDTSVAFNEQFF.

In DNA form, the CDR3 reads TGTGCCAGCAGTTACCAGGCCAACCAAGAGACCCAGTACTTC. It is translated as CASSYQANQETQYF. J is TRBJ2-5 and V is TRBV6-6, with unresolved D. Trimming left V 2 bases short and J 0 bases short, with 7 bases between. This CDR3 has 14 residues. Germline values: CDR1 MNHNY, CDR2 SVGAGI (reference sequence).

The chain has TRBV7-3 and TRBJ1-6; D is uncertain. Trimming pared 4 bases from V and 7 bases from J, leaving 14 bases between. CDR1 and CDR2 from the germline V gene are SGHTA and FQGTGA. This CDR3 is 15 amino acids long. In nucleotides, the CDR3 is TGTGCCAGCAGCTCCAAAGCGTCACGCAATTCACCCCTCCACTTT. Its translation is CASSSKASRNSPLHF.

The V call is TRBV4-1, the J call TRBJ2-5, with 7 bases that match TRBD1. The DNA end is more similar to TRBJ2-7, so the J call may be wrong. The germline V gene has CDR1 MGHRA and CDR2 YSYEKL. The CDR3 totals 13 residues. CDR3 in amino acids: CASSLQQGSEQYF. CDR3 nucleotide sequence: TGCGCCAGCAGCCTCCAACAGGGGTCCGAGCAGTACTTC.

CDR3 residues: CASSQEGASYGYTF. The CDR3 DNA follows: TGTGCCAGCAGCCAAGAGGGGGCCAGCTATGGCTACACCTTC. This chain connects TRBV4-2 to TRBJ1-2; weak D call: TRBD1 (6 bases). This CDR3 has 14 amino acids. Trimming removed 0 bases at V and 4 bases at J, with 9 bases between. Looked up from germline, CDR1 is LGHNA and CDR2 is YNFKEQ.

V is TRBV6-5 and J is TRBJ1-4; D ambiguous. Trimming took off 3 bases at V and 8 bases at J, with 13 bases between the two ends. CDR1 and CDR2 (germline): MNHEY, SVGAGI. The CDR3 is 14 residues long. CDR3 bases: TGTGCCAGCAGTTATTCCCCAGCGGACGAAAAACTGTTTTTT. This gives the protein CASSYSPADEKLFF.

The CDR3 protein is CASSLVRGSGDTQYF. CDR3 DNA sequence: TGTGCCAGCAGCTTAGTTCGAGGGAGCGGAGATACGCAGTATTTT. V usage is TRBV7-2 and J usage is TRBJ2-3; maybe TRBD2 (5 bases). The length of the CDR3 is 15 residues. CDR1 is SGHTA and CDR2 is FQGNSA in the germline V gene. Trimming took off 1 base at V and 5 bases at J, with 13 bases between the two ends.

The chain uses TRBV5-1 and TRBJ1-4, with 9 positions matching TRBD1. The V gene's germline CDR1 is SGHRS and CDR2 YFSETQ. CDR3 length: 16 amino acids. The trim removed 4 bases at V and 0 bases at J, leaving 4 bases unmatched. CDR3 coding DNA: TGCGCCAGCAGCGGGACAGGGTTTGCAACTAATGAAAAACTGTTTTTT. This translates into CASSGTGFATNEKLFF.

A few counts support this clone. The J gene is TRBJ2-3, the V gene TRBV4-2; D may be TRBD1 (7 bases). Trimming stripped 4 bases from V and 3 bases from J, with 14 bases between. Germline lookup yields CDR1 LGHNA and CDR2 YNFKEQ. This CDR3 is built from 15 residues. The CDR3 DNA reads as TGTGCCAGCAGCCCGAACAGGGGAGGAACAGATACGCAGTATTTT. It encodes CASSPNRGGTDTQYF.

The CDR3 region is CASSSRTGSYEQYF. DNA for the CDR3: TGTGCCAGCAGCTCCCGGACAGGGTCCTACGAGCAGTACTTC. The rearrangement uses TRBV7-6 and TRBJ2-7, with 8 bases aligning to TRBD1. This CDR3 comprises 14 residues. Germline values: CDR1 SGHVS, CDR2 FNYEAQ. Trimming took 4 bases from V and 1 from J; bases not matched to a gene: 3.

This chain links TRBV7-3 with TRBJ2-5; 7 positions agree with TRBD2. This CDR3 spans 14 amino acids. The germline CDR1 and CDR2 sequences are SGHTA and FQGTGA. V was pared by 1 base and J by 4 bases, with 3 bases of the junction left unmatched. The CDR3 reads CASSLKSGGETQYF. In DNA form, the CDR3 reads TGTGCCAGCAGCTTAAAATCGGGGGGAGAGACCCAGTACTTC.

In DNA, the CDR3 is TGTGCCAGCAGCTTAGAAGCGACTATTCAGTACTTC. Amino acid sequence: CASSLEATIQYF. V and J are TRBV7-8 and TRBJ2-4; D ambiguous. Trimming left V 1 base short and J 10 bases short, with 8 bases between. Germline V gives CDR1 SGHVS, CDR2 FQNEAQ. The CDR3 is 12 residues long.

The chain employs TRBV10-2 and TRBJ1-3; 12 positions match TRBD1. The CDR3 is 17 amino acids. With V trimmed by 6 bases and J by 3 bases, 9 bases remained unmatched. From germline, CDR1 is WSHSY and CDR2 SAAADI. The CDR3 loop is CASRTGTGGVDGNTIYF. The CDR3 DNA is TGCGCCAGCAGGACCGGGACAGGGGGCGTTGATGGAAACACCATATATTTT.

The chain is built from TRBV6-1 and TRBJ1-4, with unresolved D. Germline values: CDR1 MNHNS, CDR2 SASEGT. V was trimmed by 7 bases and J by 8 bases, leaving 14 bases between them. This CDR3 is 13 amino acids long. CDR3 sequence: CASTGGILEKLFF. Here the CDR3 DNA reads TGTGCCAGCACGGGTGGAATATTGGAAAAACTGTTTTTT.

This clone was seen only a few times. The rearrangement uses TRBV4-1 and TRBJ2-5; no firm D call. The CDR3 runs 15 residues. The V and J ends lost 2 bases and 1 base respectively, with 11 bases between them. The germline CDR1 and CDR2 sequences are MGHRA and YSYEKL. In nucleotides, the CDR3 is TGCGCCAGCAGCCAATTTAAGAGCTCCCAAGAGACCCAGTACTTC. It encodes CASSQFKSSQETQYF.

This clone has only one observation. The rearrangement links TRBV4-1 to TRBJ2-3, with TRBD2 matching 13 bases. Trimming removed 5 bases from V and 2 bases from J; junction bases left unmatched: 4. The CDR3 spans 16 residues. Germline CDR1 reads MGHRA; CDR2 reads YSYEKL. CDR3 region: CASSLGLAGATDTQYF. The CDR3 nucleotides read TGCGCCAGCAGCTTAGGACTAGCGGGAGCCACAGATACGCAGTATTTT.

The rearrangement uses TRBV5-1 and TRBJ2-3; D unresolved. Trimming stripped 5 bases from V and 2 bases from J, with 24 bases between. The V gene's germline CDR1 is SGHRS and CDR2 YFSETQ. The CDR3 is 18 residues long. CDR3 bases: TGCGCCAGCAGGCTCCCGTCCATTTTGCGGAAGACCACAGATACGCAGTATTTT. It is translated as CASRLPSILRKTTDTQYF. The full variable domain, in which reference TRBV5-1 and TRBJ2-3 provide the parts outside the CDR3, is KAGVTQTPRYLIKTRGQQVTLSCSPISGHRSVSWYQQTPGQGLQFLFEYFSETQRNKGNFPGRFSGRQFSNSRSEMNVSTLELGDSALYLCASRLPSILRKTTDTQYFGPGTRLTVL.

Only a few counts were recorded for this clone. CDR3 DNA: TGTGCCAGCAGTATAAGACCGCCCGGGGGACGAACCGAACCACACGGCTACGAGCAGTACTTC. Translating it yields CASSIRPPGGRTEPHGYEQYF. The gene calls are TRBV6-7 and TRBJ2-7, with D possibly being TRBD2 (6 bases). TRBV6-7 is known as an ORF, though its function is uncertain. With 5 bases removed from V and 3 bases from J, the gap between germline ends came to 35 bases. The CDR3 spans 21 residues.

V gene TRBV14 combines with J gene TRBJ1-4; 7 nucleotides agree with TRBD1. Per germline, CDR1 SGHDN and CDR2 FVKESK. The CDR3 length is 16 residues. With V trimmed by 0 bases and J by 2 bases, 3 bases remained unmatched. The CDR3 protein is CASSQEIGGTNEKLFF. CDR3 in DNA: TGTGCCAGCAGCCAAGAGATAGGGGGCACTAATGAAAAACTGTTTTTT.